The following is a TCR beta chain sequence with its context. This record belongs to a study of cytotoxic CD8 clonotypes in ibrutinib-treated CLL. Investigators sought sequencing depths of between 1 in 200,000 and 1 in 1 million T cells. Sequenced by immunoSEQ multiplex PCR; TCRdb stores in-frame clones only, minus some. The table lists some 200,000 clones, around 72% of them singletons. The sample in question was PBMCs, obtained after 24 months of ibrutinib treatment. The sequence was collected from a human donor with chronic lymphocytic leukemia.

CDR3 nucleotides: TGTGCCAGCGGCAGGGGGGATCAGCCCCAGCATTTT. It codes for CASGRGDQPQHF. V is TRBV5-8 and J is TRBJ1-5; 7 bases match TRBD1. Germline CDR1 SGHTS, CDR2 YDEGEE. The CDR3 has 12 amino acids. V lost 7 bases, J lost 5 bases, and 3 bases stayed unmatched.